The present TCR beta chain was sequenced within a study of cytomegalovirus exposure and HLA in healthy donors. Study-wide results and limits: The records held CMV serostatus as the only immune exposure information. Cytomegalovirus status, reportedly, was diagnosed with high specificity and sensitivity by the classifier.

Regarding this clone: The antigen remains undetermined.

It was with 60 Vbeta and 13 Jbeta primers that the PCR ran. TCRdb's table, derived via immunoSEQ multiplex PCR, lists solely in-frame clones and lacks some. Counted here are 100,000 to 150,000 clones, over 70% occurring once; the ten biggest clones make up more than 3%. The sample consisted of PBMCs. The TCR originated in a woman between 45 and 60 years old in good health and CMV-seronegative.

CDR3 coding DNA: TGTGCCAGCAGCCGGGACAGCTATGGCTACACCTTC. Encoded protein: CASSRDSYGYTF. The V call is TRBV7-9, the J call TRBJ1-2; 7 nucleotides match TRBD1. CDR1 SEHNR and CDR2 FQNEAQ come from the germline V gene (reference sequence). The CDR3 spans 12 residues. Trimming cost V 5 bases and J 4 bases; bases outside gene matches: 1.